Sequencing of this T cell receptor (beta chain) was carried out in a study of T-cell reconstitution after alpha-beta-depleted transplantation in children. This CDR3 comprises 13 residues. The germline V gene has CDR1 SNHLY and CDR2 FYNNEI. Trimming cost V 8 bases and J 3 bases; bases outside gene matches: 3. A few counts support this clonotype. Unique molecular identifiers were incorporated into the prepared TCRbeta library. TCRdb analysed the PCR reads with MiXCR anew, one entry per CDR3 protein. The sample lists approximately 400,000 distinct CDR3 sequences; approximately 10% were seen once. The sequencing here drew on PBMCs from the stem cell graft donor, taken from the stem cell graft. V is TRBV2 and J is TRBJ2-7; TRBD1 matches at 11 bases. The TCR was taken from a human donor who donated a stem cell graft to a child with acute myeloid leukemia. CDR3 protein: CASDGTGGYEQYF. CDR3 bases: TGTGCCAGCGATGGGACAGGGGGCTACGAGCAGTACTTC.